These 16 T cell receptor beta chains were sequenced from one sample in a study of a mutant IDH1 vaccine in newly diagnosed glioma. This sample's time point: week 23, last vaccination. Topical imiquimod was applied with each vaccine dose, which held 300 ug of mutant IDH1 20-mer peptide. Their cognate antigens are unknown. Using immunoSEQ multiplex PCR, the repertoire was profiled, and TCRdb retains in-frame clones only, with some absent. The sample shows approximately 79,000 clones, 75% to 90% of them seen only once. The source was PBMCs, collected from a glioma patient whose treatment included an IDH1 peptide vaccine. Every receptor here comes from a woman aged 45-65 years with glioma.

The rearrangement links TRBV6-1 to TRBJ2-7, with no clear D. V lost 2 bases and J lost 2, with 10 bases in between. CDR3 length: 14 residues. Per the germline V gene, CDR1 is MNHNS and CDR2 is SASEGT. The CDR3 here is CASSESGNAYEQYF. CDR3 sequence (DNA): TGTGCCAGCAGTGAAAGTGGGAATGCCTACGAGCAGTACTTC.

The J gene is TRBJ2-3, the V gene TRBV27; TRBD1 agrees at 7 bases. V shed 6 bases and J 0 bases; nucleotides not matched to a gene: 6. The CDR3 spans 15 residues. CDR1 is MNHEY, CDR2 SMNVEV, per germline (reference sequence). CDR3 DNA sequence: TGTGCCAGCAGCCTACAGGGGTATAGCACAGATACGCAGTATTTT. Translated, it gives CASSLQGYSTDTQYF.

The chain recombines TRBV5-8 with TRBJ1-1; no clear D gene. Trimming cost V 5 bases and J 0 bases, with 14 bases left between them. This CDR3 is 15 amino acids long. Germline CDR1 and CDR2: SGHTS and YDEGEE. The CDR3 spells CASRGKLAMNTEAFF. In DNA, the CDR3 is TGTGCCAGCAGGGGGAAACTTGCTATGAACACTGAAGCTTTCTTT.

The chain couples TRBV11-3 to TRBJ2-7; TRBD2 might be the D (5 bases). The CDR3 contains 13 residues. Trimming cost V 5 bases and J 4 bases, with 12 bases left between them. Germline lookup yields CDR1 SGHNT and CDR2 YENEEA. The CDR3 is CASSPGEQYEQYF. CDR3 DNA sequence: TGTGCCAGCAGCCCCGGGGAACAGTACGAGCAGTACTTC.

This clone appeared a single time. The V call is TRBV5-1, the J call TRBJ1-2; a weak D match, TRBD1 (5 bases). V shed 0 bases and J shed 12 bases, with 15 bases lying between them. Germline V gives CDR1 SGHRS, CDR2 YFSETQ. The CDR3 is 13 amino acids. CDR3: CASSLGQRDSHTF. CDR3 in DNA: TGCGCCAGCAGCTTGGGACAGCGCGACAGCCACACCTTC. Drawing the rest from reference TRBV5-1 and TRBJ1-2, the complete variable domain is KAGVTQTPRYLIKTRGQQVTLSCSPISGHRSVSWYQQTPGQGLQFLFEYFSETQRNKGNFPGRFSGRQFSNSRSEMNVSTLELGDSALYLCASSLGQRDSHTFGSGTRLTVV.

The rearrangement joins TRBV6-6 to TRBJ2-7, with D perhaps assigned TRBD1 or TRBD2 (5 bases each). Germline V gene data show CDR1 as MNHNY and CDR2 as SVGAGI (reference sequence). This CDR3 comprises 13 residues. The germline V and J ends were trimmed by 4 bases and 7 bases, with 14 bases remaining between them. CDR3 in amino acids: CASSWPGTREQYF. The CDR3 DNA is TGTGCCAGCAGTTGGCCGGGGACGCGGGAGCAGTACTTC.

The rearrangement links TRBV28 to TRBJ2-7, with no clear D. The CDR3 covers 11 residues. V lost 10 bases to trimming and J lost 2 bases, with 9 bases between them. Germline V gene lookup returns CDR1 MDHEN and CDR2 SYDVKM. The CDR3 DNA is TGTGCCACGTTTAGAACCTACGAGCAGTACTTC. The encoded protein is CATFRTYEQYF.

The J gene is TRBJ1-1, the V gene TRBV28; the D is unclear. CDR1 is MDHEN and CDR2 is SYDVKM in the germline V gene. The CDR3 is 18 amino acids. V was trimmed by 4 bases and J by 1 base, leaving 22 bases between them. CDR3 nucleotides: TGTGCCAGCAGTTCGAGTGCCGCGGGAGTACAGTCGAACACTGAAGCTTTCTTT. Encoded protein: CASSSSAAGVQSNTEAFF. The entire variable domain, with the rest obtained from reference TRBV28 and TRBJ1-1, is as follows: DVKVTQSSRYLVKRTGEKVFLECVQDMDHENMFWYRQDPGLGLRLIYFSYDVKMKEKGDIPEGYSVSREKKERFSLILESASTNQTSMYLCASSSSAAGVQSNTEAFFGQGTRLTVV.

The V and J genes are TRBV30 and TRBJ2-7; 7 bases are shared with TRBD1. Trimming removed 0 bases from V and 2 bases from J; junction bases left unmatched: 10. The CDR3 is 16 residues long. Germline CDR1 and CDR2: GTSNPN and SVGIG (reference sequence). CDR3 sequence reads: CAWSVLRGGLAYEQYF. The CDR3 coding sequence is TGTGCCTGGAGTGTATTACGAGGGGGCCTCGCCTACGAGCAGTACTTC.

This chain joins TRBV5-1 and TRBJ2-1, with D unclear. Germline V gives CDR1 SGHRS, CDR2 YFSETQ. V was clipped by 3 bases and J by 0 bases, with 10 bases between them. The CDR3 has 15 amino acids. CDR3 DNA: TGCGCCAGCAGCTCCCGACTGAGCTCCTACAATGAGCAGTTCTTC. It encodes CASSSRLSSYNEQFF.

The chain employs TRBV27 and TRBJ2-1; D gene unclear. V lost 6 bases to trimming and J lost 0 bases, with 9 bases between them. The CDR3 spans 14 residues. Per the germline V gene, CDR1 is MNHEY and CDR2 is SMNVEV (reference sequence). CDR3 residues: CASRESGSYNEQFF. CDR3 nucleotides: TGTGCCAGCAGAGAGTCCGGCTCCTACAATGAGCAGTTCTTC.

V is TRBV7-9 and J is TRBJ2-7; 9 bases match TRBD1. The germline gives CDR1 SEHNR, CDR2 FQNEAQ (reference sequence). Germline trimming cut 5 bases from V and 13 bases from J; bases unmatched to any gene: 9. The CDR3 extends over 12 amino acids. The chain's CDR3 is CASSPTGGKCYF. DNA of the CDR3: TGTGCCAGCAGCCCAACAGGGGGCAAATGCTACTTC. Full variable domain (rest looked up from reference TRBV7-9 and TRBJ2-7): DTGVSQNPRHKITKRGQNVTFRCDPISEHNRLYWYRQTLGQGPEFLTYFQNEAQLEKSRLLSDRFSAERPKGSFSTLEIQRTEQGDSAMYLCASSPTGGKCYFGPGTRLTVT.

The V and J genes are TRBV11-2 and TRBJ1-1, with no clear D. CDR3 length: 11 amino acids. Germline V gene lookup returns CDR1 SGHAT and CDR2 FQNNGV. V lost 5 bases and J 2 bases, leaving 3 bases between the germline ends. The CDR3 nucleotides are TGTGCCAGCAGCGTCAACACTGAAGCTTTCTTT. Amino acid sequence: CASSVNTEAFF.

As for this clone: At one of its ends the junction is not consistent with the germline gene, which may arise from a read error. At the DNA level, this CDR3 is encoded by other sequences in the same sample as well. This chain joins TRBV25-1 and TRBJ1-2, with 9 bases identical to TRBD1. The CDR3 sequence is 15 residues long. Per germline, CDR1 MGHDK and CDR2 SYGVNS. The DNA of the CDR3 is TGTGCCAGCAGTGTACCGGGACAGGGAAACTATGGTTACACCTTC. Translating it yields CASSVPGQGNYGYTF.

This chain joins TRBV19 and TRBJ1-2; weak D call: TRBD1 (6 bases). Germline CDR1 and CDR2: LNHDA and SQIVND (reference sequence). The CDR3 is 13 amino acids. V dropped 6 bases and J dropped 5 bases, with 13 bases sitting between them. CDR3 region: CASSPTGRYGYTF. CDR3 coding DNA: TGTGCCAGTAGCCCGACAGGTCGGTATGGCTACACCTTC.

The chain carries TRBV4-1 and TRBJ1-5; D unresolved. This CDR3 has 14 amino acids. The germline V and J ends were trimmed by 0 bases and 2 bases, with 5 bases remaining between them. CDR1 is MGHRA, CDR2 YSYEKL, per germline. The CDR3 DNA reads TGCGCCAGCAGCCAAGATTCGGGCAATCAGCCCCAGCATTTT. Residues: CASSQDSGNQPQHF.